These 20 T cell receptor beta chains came from one sample sequenced in a study of technical replicates of blood from a handful of donors (dated by TCRdb to about 2017). Libraries were made using the immunoSEQ multiplex PCR assay. What TCRdb holds here is the immuneACCESS table cut down to in-frame rearrangements. Part of the clones is not present; checked against another copy, under half of the missing clones reflect an unresolved V gene, and the others are unexplained. The sample table shows tens of thousands of clones, and approximately 96% are seen once. Jointly, the top ten make up approximately 0.2% of the sample. The sample consisted of T cells isolated from PBMCs. These receptors came from a human donor in good health.

The rearrangement links TRBV9 to TRBJ1-3; D call uncertain. Trimming pared 3 bases from V and 4 bases from J, leaving 20 bases between. In germline, CDR1 is SGDLS, CDR2 YYNGEE. The length of the CDR3 is 17 residues. CDR3 nucleotide sequence: TGTGCCAGCAGCGGAGCGGGCCCAACTTTGCGAGGAAACACCATATATTTT. The encoded protein is CASSGAGPTLRGNTIYF.

The table lists this clone with a count of one. The rearrangement uses TRBV5-5 and TRBJ1-4; possible D gene TRBD1, 6 bases. CDR3 size: 16 residues. Germline CDR1 and CDR2: SGHKS and YYEKEE (reference sequence). Between the trimmed V and J ends, which lost 0 bases and 7 bases, there was a span of 16 bases. The CDR3 nucleotides read TGTGCCAGCAGCTTGGTGTCTCAGGGGAGAGGTGAAAAACTGTTTTTT. Translating it yields CASSLVSQGRGEKLFF.

The CDR3 region has the DNA TGTGCCAGCAGTCGGGAAGGTATTAATCAGCCCCAGCATTTT. This translates into CASSREGINQPQHF. This rearrangement joins TRBV27 to TRBJ1-5; D is uncertain. The CDR3 sequence is 14 residues long. The ends were cut back, 5 bases at V and 4 bases at J, with 12 bases in the middle. Per germline, CDR1 MNHEY and CDR2 SMNVEV (reference sequence).

This sequence joins TRBV29-1 and TRBJ2-5; D may be TRBD1 (5 bases). V lost 3 bases, J lost 1 base, and 12 bases lay in between. Germline V gene sequence: CDR1 SQVTM, CDR2 ANQGSEA. The CDR3 consists of 14 residues. CDR3 sequence: CSVDLDSSQETQYF. CDR3 coding DNA: TGCAGCGTTGACTTAGACAGTTCCCAAGAGACCCAGTACTTC.

This sequence joins TRBV5-1 and TRBJ2-7; no clear D. The germline gives CDR1 SGHRS, CDR2 YFSETQ. The V and J ends lost 1 base and 7 bases respectively, with 15 bases between them. This CDR3 contains 14 residues. The CDR3 loop is CASSLWLQHQEQYF. The DNA for the CDR3 is TGCGCCAGCAGCTTGTGGTTACAGCATCAGGAGCAGTACTTC.

J is TRBJ2-5 and V is TRBV27; perhaps TRBD1 as D (7 bases). The germline gives CDR1 MNHEY, CDR2 SMNVEV (reference sequence). The V end lost 2 bases, the J end lost 5 bases, and 9 bases lay between the germline ends. The CDR3 length is 13 residues. CDR3 nucleotides: TGTGCCAGCAGTTTACCAGGGGGGGAGACCCAGTACTTC. This codes for CASSLPGGETQYF.

This chain joins TRBV5-1 and TRBJ1-5, with D possibly being TRBD1 (6 bases). CDR3 size: 16 residues. CDR1 is SGHRS, CDR2 YFSETQ, per germline. V lost 0 bases and J lost 0, with 10 bases in between. The CDR3 reads CASSLDGQYSNQPQHF. The CDR3 region has the DNA TGCGCCAGCAGCTTGGATGGACAGTATAGCAATCAGCCCCAGCATTTT.

The chain joins TRBV10-1 to TRBJ2-7; perhaps TRBD1 as D (6 bases). CDR1 and CDR2 (germline): WNHNN, SYGVQD (reference sequence). Trimming left V 10 bases short and J 0 bases short, with 10 bases between. The CDR3 runs 12 residues. CDR3 region: CATRDNSYEQYF. The CDR3 region has the DNA TGCGCCACACGGGACAACTCCTACGAGCAGTACTTC.

The genes are TRBV9 and TRBJ1-2; D ambiguous. The V end was cut by 3 bases, the J end by 7 bases, with 13 bases between. The CDR3 totals 13 residues. Germline CDR1 reads SGDLS; CDR2 reads YYNGEE. CDR3 in amino acids: CASSEREGFGYTF. DNA for the CDR3: TGTGCCAGCAGCGAGAGGGAGGGCTTTGGCTACACCTTC.

J is TRBJ2-2 and V is TRBV5-1; tentative D call: TRBD2 (6 bases). The CDR3 covers 13 residues. The germline V gene encodes CDR1 SGHRS and CDR2 YFSETQ. Trimming took 6 bases from V and 5 from J, leaving 11 bases between them. The CDR3: CASNSGRTGELFF. The CDR3 DNA reads as TGCGCCAGCAATAGCGGAAGGACCGGGGAGCTGTTTTTT.

The chain employs TRBV7-9 and TRBJ1-6; tentatively, D is TRBD1 (6 bases). The CDR3 loop spans 17 amino acids. V lost 6 bases and J lost 0, with 15 bases in between. Germline CDR1 and CDR2: SEHNR and FQNEAQ (reference sequence). CDR3 nucleotide sequence: TGTGCCAGCAGTCATGGGAGGGGGAGCTCCTATAATTCACCCCTCCACTTT. This sequence encodes CASSHGRGSSYNSPLHF.

This chain uses TRBV6-6 with TRBJ2-3, with D perhaps TRBD1 (6 bases). This CDR3 contains 16 residues. Trimming pared 0 bases from V and 1 base from J, leaving 11 bases between. Germline V gene sequence: CDR1 MNHNY, CDR2 SVGAGI (reference sequence). CDR3 nucleotides: TGTGCCAGCAGTTACTCCGTCGGACAGCGCACAGATACGCAGTATTTT. It specifies CASSYSVGQRTDTQYF.

The DNA for the CDR3 is TGTGCCAGCATTGGGGGGGGTAACTATGGCTACACCTTC. Amino acids: CASIGGGNYGYTF. The V gene is TRBV2, the J gene TRBJ1-2; a possible D gene is TRBD1 (5 bases). This CDR3 is built from 13 residues. Trimming took off 7 bases at V and 1 base at J, with 10 bases between the two ends. Germline V lookup: CDR1 SNHLY, CDR2 FYNNEI.

The chain couples TRBV27 to TRBJ1-1; a possible D gene is TRBD1 (6 bases). Between the trimmed V and J ends, which lost 3 bases and 0 bases, there was a span of 11 bases. The CDR3 contains 15 residues. The germline gives CDR1 MNHEY, CDR2 SMNVEV (reference sequence). CDR3: CASSLGWTVNTEAFF. CDR3 nucleotide sequence: TGTGCCAGCAGTTTGGGCTGGACAGTGAACACTGAAGCTTTCTTT.

The rearrangement joins TRBV4-1 to TRBJ1-6; D is ambiguous. Trimming stripped 1 base from V and 12 bases from J, with 10 bases between. Germline lookup yields CDR1 MGHRA and CDR2 YSYEKL. The CDR3 is 13 amino acids. This CDR3 is CASSQATRGPLHF. DNA of the CDR3: TGCGCCAGCAGCCAAGCCACCCGGGGACCCCTCCACTTT.

The V gene is TRBV28, the J gene TRBJ2-6, with 8 bases matching TRBD2. The ends lost 8 bases at V and 0 bases at J; junction bases unmatched: 3. The CDR3 has 15 amino acids. CDR1 MDHEN and CDR2 SYDVKM come from the germline V gene. CDR3 DNA: TGTGCCAGCTTGGCGGGAGGCTCTGGGGCCAACGTCCTGACTTTC. Protein sequence: CASLAGGSGANVLTF.

This rearrangement joins TRBV7-6 to TRBJ2-7, with 9 bases that match TRBD1. The CDR3 consists of 15 residues. Trimming took 1 base from V and 4 from J; bases not matched to a gene: 5. CDR1 SGHVS and CDR2 FNYEAQ come from the germline V gene. The CDR3 sequence: CASSLGGQGPYEQYF. The CDR3 nucleotides read TGTGCCAGCAGCTTAGGGGGACAGGGACCTTACGAGCAGTACTTC.

The chain uses TRBV12-5 and TRBJ1-2; possible D gene TRBD1, 5 bases. The CDR3 length is 13 residues. Germline loops: CDR1 LGHNT, CDR2 FRNRAP. The V gene lost 6 bases and the J gene lost 2 bases, with 10 bases spanning the gap. CDR3 residues: CASGTTGNYGYTF. DNA for the CDR3: TGTGCTAGTGGCACCACAGGAAACTATGGCTACACCTTC.

V usage is TRBV6-1 and J usage is TRBJ2-7; tentative D call: TRBD1 (6 bases). From germline, CDR1 is MNHNS and CDR2 SASEGT. The length of the CDR3 is 13 residues. V was trimmed by 6 bases and J by 5 bases, leaving 14 bases between them. CDR3 sequence (DNA): TGTGCCAGCAGACCGGGACACCGCGACGAGCAGTACTTC. Amino acid sequence: CASRPGHRDEQYF.

The chain couples TRBV10-2 to TRBJ2-1; D might be TRBD2 (6 bases). V lost 7 bases and J 9 bases, leaving 10 bases between the germline ends. The length of the CDR3 is 11 residues. Germline lookup yields CDR1 WSHSY and CDR2 SAAADI. The CDR3 protein is CASTLGGEQFF. In nucleotides, the CDR3 is TGCGCCAGCACTTTGGGAGGTGAGCAGTTCTTC.